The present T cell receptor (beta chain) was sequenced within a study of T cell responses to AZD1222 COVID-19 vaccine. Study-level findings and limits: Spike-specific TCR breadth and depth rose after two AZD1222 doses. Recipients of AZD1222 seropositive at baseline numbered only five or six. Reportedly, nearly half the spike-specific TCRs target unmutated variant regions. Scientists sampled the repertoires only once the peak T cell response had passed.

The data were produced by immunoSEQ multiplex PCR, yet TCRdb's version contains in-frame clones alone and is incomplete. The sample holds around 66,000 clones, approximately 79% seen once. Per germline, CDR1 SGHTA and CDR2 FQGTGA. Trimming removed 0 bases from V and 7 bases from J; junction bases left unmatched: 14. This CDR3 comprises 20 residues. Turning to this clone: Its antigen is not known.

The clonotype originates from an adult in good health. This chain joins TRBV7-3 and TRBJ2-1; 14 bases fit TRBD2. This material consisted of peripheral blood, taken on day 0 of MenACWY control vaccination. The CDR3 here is CASSLTPTNGLAGGQNEQFF. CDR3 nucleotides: TGTGCCAGCAGCTTAACCCCAACAAACGGACTAGCGGGGGGACAGAATGAGCAGTTCTTC.